This is a list of T cell receptor beta chains from one sample in a study of shared clonotypes between healthy human individuals. The repertoire was sequenced with immunoSEQ multiplex PCR; TCRdb's copy has only in-frame clones and lacks some. The table lists roughly 1,600,000 clones, approximately 98.5% of them singletons. Sequences were obtained from naive CD4+ T cells sorted from blood. The receptors come from a man between 25 and 39 years old in good health. Both conserved end residues are part of each CDR3. A D gene is named only where the DNA matches it firmly. Some rows mark clone size as missing; the rest say once, few, many or name a class of expanded clone.

>.|16|TRBV7-2|.|TRBJ1-5
TGTGCCAGCAGCTTACTAGGAGCAGGAGGCAATCAGCCCCAGCATTTT
CASSLLGAGGNQPQHF
>.|14|TRBV5-6|.|TRBJ2-2
TGTGCCAGCAGCTTTGCAGGTCGTACCGGGGAGCTGTTTTTT
CASSFAGRTGELFF
>.|14|TRBV6-1|.|TRBJ1-3
TGTGCCAGCAGGGCAGGTGCCTCTGGAAACACCATATATTTT
CASRAGASGNTIYF
>TRBD1|14|TRBV6-1|.|TRBJ1-5
TGTGCCAGCAGTGAGAACAGGGGGCTATTACCCCAGCATTTT
CASSENRGLLPQHF
>.|13|TRBV5-1|.|TRBJ2-7
TGCGCCAGCAGCTTGGACGACAGTTCTAAGGGGTACTTC
CASSLDDSSKGYF
>TRBD1|14|TRBV27|.|TRBJ2-3
TGTGCCAGCAGTCGGGACAGGGACACAGATACGCAGTATTTT
CASSRDRDTDTQYF
>TRBD1|17|TRBV18|.|TRBJ2-2
TGTGCCAGCTCACCACGAGGACAGGGTCTGAACACCGGGGAGCTGTTTTTT
CASSPRGQGLNTGELFF
>.|16|TRBV4-1|.|TRBJ2-7
TGCGCCAGCAGCCAAGATTTCCAGACACTACGCTACGAGCAGTACTTC
CASSQDFQTLRYEQYF
>TRBD2|17|TRBV27|.|TRBJ2-1
TGTGCCACCAAACACCACTTAGCGGGTAGCTCCTACAATGAGCAGTTCTTC
CATKHHLAGSSYNEQFF
>.|16|TRBV18|.|TRBJ2-1
TGTGCCAGCTCACCACAAGCGGGCAACTCCTACAATGAGCAGTTCTTC
CASSPQAGNSYNEQFF
>TRBD1|14|TRBV5-4|.|TRBJ2-5
TGTGCCAGCAGCTTGCGGACAGGGAAAGAGACCCAGTACTTC
CASSLRTGKETQYF
>.|12|TRBV14|.|TRBJ2-5
TGTGCCAGCAGCCAAGATCCCGAGACCCAGTACTTC
CASSQDPETQYF
>.|15|TRBV30|.|TRBJ2-2
TGTGCCTGGAGTGTGAGCGAAACGAACACCGGGGAGCTGTTTTTT
CAWSVSETNTGELFF
>.|14|TRBV10-2|.|TRBJ2-5
TGCGCCAGCCGCGACACCGCCGTAGGAGAGACCCAGTACTTC
CASRDTAVGETQYF
>.|16|TRBV6-5|.|TRBJ2-2
TGTGCCAGCAGTTATTTAAGACGGACGAACACCGGGGAGCTGTTTTTT
CASSYLRRTNTGELFF
>.|11|TRBV30|.|TRBJ2-7
TGTGCCTGGGGACGGGACTACGAGCAGTACTTC
CAWGRDYEQYF
>.|16|TRBV19|once|TRBJ1-5
TGTGCCAGTAGTATAGGAGGGGCGGGGGGCAATCAGCCCCAGCATTTT
CASSIGGAGGNQPQHF